Listed below are T cell receptor beta chains from one sample, sequenced in a study of tumor-infiltrating lymphocytes in primary liver carcinoma. Via MiXCR, TCRdb re-called the multiplex PCR reads, giving one row per CDR3 protein. The table lists about 310,000 distinct CDR3 sequences, 65% of them singletons. Sequenced material: peripheral blood. These receptors were collected from a man aged 40-49 years with primary liver carcinoma and hepatitis B virus infection. Each CDR3 is given with its conserved first and last residue. A D gene is named only where the DNA matches it firmly. Clone sizes are given selectively: once, few, many, or a class where the clone is expanded.

CDR3	DNA	V	size	D	J
CASNRDRVLDTQYF	TGTGCCAGCAACAGAGACAGGGTCCTGGATACGCAGTATTTT	TRBV28	.	TRBD1	TRBJ2-3
CASSLVRTGKAGANILTF	TGTGCCAGCAGCTTGGTCCGGACAGGGAAGGCTGGGGCCAACATCCTGACTTTC	TRBV5-6	.	TRBD1	TRBJ2-6
CAITTDRNTEAFF	TGTGCCATCACCACCGACAGGAACACTGAAGCTTTCTTT	TRBV10-3	many	.	TRBJ1-1
CASSQRQGEGQYF	TGCGCCAGCAGCCAAAGACAGGGTGAAGGGCAGTATTTC	TRBV4-1	.	TRBD1	TRBJ2-7
CANSSQGGNHPQHF	TGTGCCAATAGTAGTCAGGGGGGCAATCATCCCCAGCATTTT	TRBV19	.	TRBD1	TRBJ1-5
CASSLEGTEKLFF	TGTGCCAGCAGCCTTGAAGGGACTGAAAAACTGTTTTTT	TRBV4-2	many	.	TRBJ1-4
CASSLELLAGGKEQFF	TGTGCCAGCAGCTTAGAATTGCTAGCGGGAGGGAAGGAGCAGTTCTTC	TRBV7-8	few	TRBD2	TRBJ2-1
CASSWGRGDDTGELFF	TGCGCCAGCAGCTGGGGGAGAGGGGACGACACCGGGGAGCTGTTTTTT	TRBV5-1	.	.	TRBJ2-2
CASSPSIGGYTF	TGTGCCAGCAGCCCATCTATCGGTGGCTACACCTTC	TRBV6-5	many	.	TRBJ1-2
CSAWDRQETQYF	TGCAGCGCGTGGGACAGGCAAGAGACCCAGTACTTC	TRBV29-1	many	TRBD1	TRBJ2-5
CASNNQGGAYNSPLHF	TGTGCCAGCAACAACCAGGGAGGTGCCTATAATTCACCCCTCCACTTT	TRBV28	.	.	TRBJ1-6
CASIARGDLGEQFF	TGTGCCAGCATTGCTAGGGGAGACTTGGGTGAGCAGTTCTTC	TRBV6-1	.	.	TRBJ2-1
CAWSVWSGYRTGELFF	TGTGCCTGGAGTGTATGGTCGGGATATCGGACCGGGGAGCTGTTTTTT	TRBV30	.	.	TRBJ2-2
CSAHQREEGLTYEQYF	TGCAGCGCCCATCAGCGGGAGGAGGGACTTACCTACGAGCAGTACTTC	TRBV29-1	many	TRBD2	TRBJ2-7
CSAGGASSDTQYF	TGCAGCGCCGGAGGGGCCTCCTCAGATACGCAGTATTTT	TRBV29-1	many	.	TRBJ2-3
CASSPGSWEQYF	TGCGCCAGCAGCCCCGGGTCCTGGGAGCAGTACTTC	TRBV10-1	.	.	TRBJ2-7
CASSWSTNNEQFF	TGCGCCAGCAGCTGGTCGACTAACAACGAGCAGTTCTTC	TRBV5-1	.	.	TRBJ2-1
CASSLVPSGSVSEQFF	TGTGCCAGCAGCTTGGTTCCTAGCGGGAGTGTAAGCGAGCAGTTCTTC	TRBV5-6	few	TRBD2	TRBJ2-1
CASSQNLRPDTQYF	TGTGCCAGCAGCCAAAATTTGAGACCAGATACGCAGTATTTT	TRBV4-3	.	.	TRBJ2-3
CDSRAGGNEQFF	TGTGACAGTAGGGCGGGAGGTAATGAGCAGTTCTTC	TRBV2	.	TRBD2	TRBJ2-1
CASSQDHGNYGYTF	TGCGCCAGCAGCCAAGATCACGGGAACTATGGCTACACCTTC	TRBV4-1	many	.	TRBJ1-2
CASGLEGGLAGGEQYF	TGTGCCAGCGGCTTGGAGGGGGGACTAGCGGGAGGCGAGCAGTACTTC	TRBV11-3	.	TRBD2	TRBJ2-7
CASSQAGSSYNEQFF	TGCGCCAGCAGCCAAGCCGGCAGCTCCTACAATGAGCAGTTCTTC	TRBV4-3	.	.	TRBJ2-1
CTGSLSQNYEQYF	TGTACCGGCAGCTTATCCCAGAACTACGAGCAGTACTTC	TRBV7-8	once	.	TRBJ2-7
CASSLGSESTGELFF	TGTGCCAGCAGCTTAGGATCGGAATCAACCGGGGAGCTGTTTTTT	TRBV11-2	.	.	TRBJ2-2
CASSARNLDTGEPFF	TGTGCCAGCAGCGCTAGAAATTTGGACACCGGGGAGCCGTTTTTT	TRBV5-5	.	.	TRBJ2-2
CASSDKRGELDYEQYF	TGTGCCAGCAGTGATAAGAGAGGTGAGCTGGACTACGAGCAGTACTTC	TRBV25-1	.	.	TRBJ2-7
CASSLDPGTPYVQYF	TGTGCCAGCAGCTTAGATCCTGGGACACCCTACGTGCAGTACTTC	TRBV11-3	.	.	TRBJ2-7
CASSLLGTSQQYF	TGCGCCAGCAGCTTGCTTGGGACTAGCCAGCAGTACTTC	TRBV5-1	few	TRBD2	TRBJ2-7
CASSFSGVPYNEQFF	TGTGCCAGCAGCTTCTCGGGAGTGCCCTACAATGAACAGTTCTTC	TRBV5-4	.	.	TRBJ2-1
CASSFTENTGELFF	TGTGCCAGCAGCTTTACGGAGAACACCGGGGAGCTGTTTTTT	TRBV7-9	.	.	TRBJ2-2
CASGRTDGTDTQCF	TGTGCCAGCGGACGGACAGATGGCACAGATACGCAGTGTTTT	TRBV6-5	.	.	TRBJ2-3
CASSFTGTQNELFF	TGCGCCAGCAGCTTTACCGGGACCCAAAACGAGCTGTTTTTT	TRBV5-1	.	.	TRBJ2-2
CPGSLVLASLADTQYF	TGCCCCGGCAGCTTAGTATTAGCGTCTTTGGCAGATACGCAGTATTTT	TRBV11-2	.	.	TRBJ2-3
CASSRGQPSNQPQHF	TGCGCCAGCAGCAGAGGACAGCCTAGCAATCAGCCCCAGCATTTT	TRBV5-1	.	.	TRBJ1-5
CASSEFSVSTDTQYF	TGTGCCAGCAGTGAATTTAGTGTTAGCACAGATACGCAGTATTTT	TRBV2	.	.	TRBJ2-3
CATSDKVNSEAFF	TGTGCCACGAGTGACAAAGTGAACTCTGAAGCTTTCTTT	TRBV11-1	.	.	TRBJ1-1
CASSTRQGTAGNTIYF	TGTGCCAGCAGTACTCGACAGGGGACCGCTGGAAACACCATATATTTT	TRBV6-6	many	TRBD1	TRBJ1-3
CASNPGISGEQYF	TGTGCCAGCAACCCCGGGATCTCGGGCGAGCAGTACTTC	TRBV11-2	once	.	TRBJ2-7
CANSLAEHGAGEKLFF	TGTGCCAACAGCTTAGCGGAGCATGGGGCAGGAGAAAAACTGTTTTTT	TRBV7-8	.	.	TRBJ1-4
CASSSRENIQYF	TGTGCCAGCTCATCTCGGGAAAACATTCAGTACTTC	TRBV18	once	.	TRBJ2-4
CASSNRGNYGYTF	TGTGCCAGCAGTAACAGGGGTAACTATGGCTACACCTTC	TRBV6-5	many	TRBD1	TRBJ1-2
CADSYGDYSNQPQHF	TGTGCCGACAGTTACGGGGATTATAGCAATCAGCCCCAGCATTTT	TRBV6-2/TRBV6-3	few	.	TRBJ1-5
CASNQDTGHPDCTF	TGTGCCAGCAACCAAGATACAGGGCACCCAGATTGCACCTTC	TRBV4-2	.	.	TRBJ1-2
CASSLDGQGDEQHF	TGCGCCAGCAGCCTGGACGGGCAGGGCGACGAGCAGCACTTC	TRBV5-1	.	.	TRBJ2-7
CASSPRARLIYEQYF	TGTGCCAGCAGCCCCAGGGCCCGACTAATCTACGAGCAGTACTTC	TRBV7-8	many	.	TRBJ2-7
CASSPFRSGARGNTMYF	TGTGCCAGCAGCCCCTTTCGGTCGGGGGCGCGAGGAAACACCATGTATTTT	TRBV12-3/TRBV12-4	.	.	TRBJ1-3
CASSSVLAETDTQYF	TGTGCCAGCAGCTCGGTACTAGCGGAAACAGATACGCAGTATTTT	TRBV7-9	few	TRBD2	TRBJ2-3
CASSARQDEQFF	TGTGCCAGCAGCGCGCGGCAGGATGAGCAGTTCTTC	TRBV4-2	many	.	TRBJ2-1
CASSLSTTEQETQYF	TGTGCCAGCAGCTTATCAACGACAGAACAAGAGACCCAGTACTTC	TRBV7-8	.	.	TRBJ2-5
CASSSPGFAYNEQFF	TGTGCCAGCAGTTCACCGGGGTTCGCCTACAATGAGCAGTTCTTC	TRBV6-2/TRBV6-3	many	.	TRBJ2-1
CASRVDSNQPQHF	TGTGCCAGCAGGGTTGATAGCAATCAGCCCCAGCATTTT	TRBV28	few	.	TRBJ1-5
CASKTAYKQYF	TGTGCCAGTAAGACTGCTTACAAGCAGTACTTC	TRBV28	.	.	TRBJ2-7
CATSASGSYNEQFF	TGTGCCACCAGCGCTAGCGGCTCCTACAATGAGCAGTTCTTC	TRBV5-5	few	TRBD2	TRBJ2-1
CASSLTGGTEQHF	TGTGCCAGCAGTCTCACAGGGGGCACCGAGCAGCACTTC	TRBV6-2/TRBV6-3	.	TRBD1	TRBJ2-7
CASSLGVAGGYEQYF	TGTGCCAGCAGCTTGGGTGTAGCGGGAGGTTACGAGCAGTACTTC	TRBV5-5	few	TRBD2	TRBJ2-7
CAISGTSQGGRDTQYF	TGTGCCATCAGTGGCACCAGCCAGGGGGGTCGAGATACGCAGTATTTT	TRBV10-3	many	.	TRBJ2-3
CASSRLGGQPQHF	TGTGCCAGCAGCCGATTGGGGGGGCAGCCCCAGCATTTT	TRBV12-3/TRBV12-4	many	.	TRBJ1-5
CASTQRGGTDTQYF	TGTGCCAGCACGCAAAGGGGGGGCACAGATACGCAGTATTTT	TRBV28	few	.	TRBJ2-3
CASSRANYNEQFF	TGTGCCAGCAGTCGGGCTAATTACAATGAGCAGTTCTTC	TRBV6-1	many	.	TRBJ2-1